This T cell receptor (beta chain) is drawn from a study of T cell repertoires in cytomegalovirus infection. Study results and limitations: Accumulated public TCR beta family frequency recognized individuals carrying CMV together with the relevant HLA.

This clonotype was detected many times. What it binds is not known. TCRdb itself ran the reads through MiXCR, one entry per CDR3 protein. The table includes fewer than 250,000 distinct CDR3 sequences, 22% detected once. Trimming stripped 2 bases from V and 2 bases from J, with 13 bases between. Per the germline V gene, CDR1 is MNHNS and CDR2 is SASEGT. CDR3 length equals 16 residues. The rearrangement links TRBV6-1 to TRBJ1-3; D call uncertain. This TCR came from a human donor in good health (CMV status not recorded). Some clones in this sample may be carry-over from other donors' samples. The sequencing input was CD8+ T cells from PBMCs. The CDR3 protein is CASSEFLGRPGNTIYF. The CDR3 DNA is TGTGCCAGCAGTGAATTCCTCGGACGGCCTGGAAACACCATATATTTT.